This T cell receptor beta chain was sequenced for a study of shared clonotypes between healthy human individuals. Repertoires were generated with immunoSEQ multiplex PCR, while TCRdb's copy carries only in-frame clones and drops some. The sample lists hundreds of thousands of clones, almost 97% occurring once. Germline V CDR1 and CDR2: GTSNPN, SVGIG (reference sequence). This CDR3 is 15 amino acids long. J lost 2 bases, V lost 4 bases, and 7 bases had no gene match. This clonotype was obtained from a woman aged 30 to 39 in good health. The material sequenced was naive CD4+ T cells sorted from blood. Sample subset: CD45RA+ positively selected. V and J are TRBV30 and TRBJ2-3, with 9 nucleotides matching TRBD2. The CDR3 region has the DNA TGTGCCTGGAAAAGACTAGCGGCCCTCACAGATACGCAGTATTTT. Translating gives CAWKRLAALTDTQYF.